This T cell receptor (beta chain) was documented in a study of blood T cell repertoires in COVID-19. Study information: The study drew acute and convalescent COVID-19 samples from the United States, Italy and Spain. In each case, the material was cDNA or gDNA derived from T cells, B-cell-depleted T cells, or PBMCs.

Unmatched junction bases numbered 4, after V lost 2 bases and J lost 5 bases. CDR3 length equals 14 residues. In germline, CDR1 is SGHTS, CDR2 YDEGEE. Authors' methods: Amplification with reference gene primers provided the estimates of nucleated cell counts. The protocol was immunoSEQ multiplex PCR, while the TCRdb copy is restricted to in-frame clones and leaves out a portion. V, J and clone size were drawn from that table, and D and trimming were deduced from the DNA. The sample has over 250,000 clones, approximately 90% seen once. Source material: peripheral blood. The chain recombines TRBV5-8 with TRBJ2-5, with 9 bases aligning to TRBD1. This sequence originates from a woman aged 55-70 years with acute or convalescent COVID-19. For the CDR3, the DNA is TGTGCCAGCAGCTTACAGGGGGCCCTGGAGACCCAGTACTTC. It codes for CASSLQGALETQYF.